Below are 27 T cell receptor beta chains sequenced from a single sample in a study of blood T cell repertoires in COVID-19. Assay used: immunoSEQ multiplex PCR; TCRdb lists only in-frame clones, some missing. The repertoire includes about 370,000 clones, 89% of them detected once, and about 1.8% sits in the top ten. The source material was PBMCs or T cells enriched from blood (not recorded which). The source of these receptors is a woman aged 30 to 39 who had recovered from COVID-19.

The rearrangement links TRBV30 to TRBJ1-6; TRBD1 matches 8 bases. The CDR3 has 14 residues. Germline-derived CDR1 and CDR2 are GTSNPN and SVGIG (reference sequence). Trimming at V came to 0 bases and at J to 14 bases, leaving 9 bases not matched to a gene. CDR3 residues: CAWSVGTGDSALHF. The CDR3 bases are TGTGCCTGGAGTGTGGGGACAGGTGATTCGGCCCTCCACTTT.

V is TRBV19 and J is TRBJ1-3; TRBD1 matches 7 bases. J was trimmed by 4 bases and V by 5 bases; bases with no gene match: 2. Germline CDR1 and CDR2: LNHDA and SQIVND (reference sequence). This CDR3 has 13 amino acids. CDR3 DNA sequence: TGTGCCAGTAGTTTGGACAGGGGAAACACCATATATTTT. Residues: CASSLDRGNTIYF.

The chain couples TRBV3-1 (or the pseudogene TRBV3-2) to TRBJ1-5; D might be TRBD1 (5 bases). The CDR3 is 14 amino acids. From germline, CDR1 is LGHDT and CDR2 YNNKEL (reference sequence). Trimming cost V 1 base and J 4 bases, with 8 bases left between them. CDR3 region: CASSQAGGNQPQHF. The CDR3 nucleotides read TGTGCCAGCAGCCAAGCCGGGGGAAATCAGCCCCAGCATTTT.

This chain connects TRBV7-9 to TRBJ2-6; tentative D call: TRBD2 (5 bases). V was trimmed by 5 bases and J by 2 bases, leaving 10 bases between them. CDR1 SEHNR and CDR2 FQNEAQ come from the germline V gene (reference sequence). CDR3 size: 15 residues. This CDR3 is CASSPAGAGANVLTF. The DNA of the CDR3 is TGTGCCAGCAGCCCTGCCGGGGCTGGGGCCAACGTCCTGACTTTC. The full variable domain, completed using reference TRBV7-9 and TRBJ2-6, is DTGVSQNPRHKITKRGQNVTFRCDPISEHNRLYWYRQTLGQGPEFLTYFQNEAQLEKSRLLSDRFSAERPKGSFSTLEIQRTEQGDSAMYLCASSPAGAGANVLTFGAGSRLTVL.

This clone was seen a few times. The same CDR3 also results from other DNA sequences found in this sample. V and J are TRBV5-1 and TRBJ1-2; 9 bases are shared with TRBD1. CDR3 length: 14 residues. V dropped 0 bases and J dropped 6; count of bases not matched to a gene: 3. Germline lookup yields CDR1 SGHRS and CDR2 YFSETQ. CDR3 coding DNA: TGCGCCAGCAGCTTGGGACAGGGGGTCGATGGCTACACCTTC. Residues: CASSLGQGVDGYTF.

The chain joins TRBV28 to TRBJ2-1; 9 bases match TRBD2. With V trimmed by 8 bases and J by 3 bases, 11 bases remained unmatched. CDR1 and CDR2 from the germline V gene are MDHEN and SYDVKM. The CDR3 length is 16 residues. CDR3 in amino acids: CASGSASGTIYNEQFF. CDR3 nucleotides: TGTGCCAGCGGATCGGCTAGCGGGACGATCTACAATGAGCAGTTCTTC.

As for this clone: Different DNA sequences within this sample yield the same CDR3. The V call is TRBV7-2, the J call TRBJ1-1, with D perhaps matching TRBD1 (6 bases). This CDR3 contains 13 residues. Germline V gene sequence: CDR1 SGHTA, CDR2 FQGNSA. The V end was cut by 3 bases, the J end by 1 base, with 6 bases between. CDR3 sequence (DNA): TGTGCCAGCAGCTTCAGGGGGAACACTGAAGCTTTCTTT. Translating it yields CASSFRGNTEAFF.

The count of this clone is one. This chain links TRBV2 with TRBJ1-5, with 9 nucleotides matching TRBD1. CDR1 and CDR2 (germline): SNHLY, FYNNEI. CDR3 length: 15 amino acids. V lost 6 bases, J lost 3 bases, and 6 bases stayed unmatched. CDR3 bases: TGTGCCAGCAGGGCCGGGACAGGGTTCAATCAGCCCCAGCATTTT. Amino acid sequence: CASRAGTGFNQPQHF.

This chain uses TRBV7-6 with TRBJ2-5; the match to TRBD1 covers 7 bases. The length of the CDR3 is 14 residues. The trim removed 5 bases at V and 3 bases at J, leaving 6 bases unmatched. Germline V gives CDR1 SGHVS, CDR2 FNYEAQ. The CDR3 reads CASSLGTAEETQYF. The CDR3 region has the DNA TGTGCCAGCAGCCTCGGGACAGCAGAAGAGACCCAGTACTTC.

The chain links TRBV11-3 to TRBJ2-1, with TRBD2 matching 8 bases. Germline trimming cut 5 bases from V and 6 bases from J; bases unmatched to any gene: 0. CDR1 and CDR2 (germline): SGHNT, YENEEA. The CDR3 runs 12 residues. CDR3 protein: CASSGTSNEQFF. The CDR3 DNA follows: TGTGCCAGCAGCGGGACTAGCAATGAGCAGTTCTTC.

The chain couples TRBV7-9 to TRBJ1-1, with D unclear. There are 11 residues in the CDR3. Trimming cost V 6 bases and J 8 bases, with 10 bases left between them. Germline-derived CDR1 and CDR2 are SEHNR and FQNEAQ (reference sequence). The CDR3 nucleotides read TGTGCCAGCAGTCCCTTGCTAGAAGCTTTCTTT. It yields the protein CASSPLLEAFF. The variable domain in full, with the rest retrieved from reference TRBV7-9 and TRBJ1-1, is DTGVSQNPRHKITKRGQNVTFRCDPISEHNRLYWYRQTLGQGPEFLTYFQNEAQLEKSRLLSDRFSAERPKGSFSTLEIQRTEQGDSAMYLCASSPLLEAFFGQGTRLTVV.

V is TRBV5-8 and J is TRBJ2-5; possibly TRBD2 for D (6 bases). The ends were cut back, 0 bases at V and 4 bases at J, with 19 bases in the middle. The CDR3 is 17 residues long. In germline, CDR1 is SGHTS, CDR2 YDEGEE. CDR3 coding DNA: TGTGCCAGCAGCTTGGGCGGGACCCCATCCGGAGGAGAGACCCAGTACTTC. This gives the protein CASSLGGTPSGGETQYF.

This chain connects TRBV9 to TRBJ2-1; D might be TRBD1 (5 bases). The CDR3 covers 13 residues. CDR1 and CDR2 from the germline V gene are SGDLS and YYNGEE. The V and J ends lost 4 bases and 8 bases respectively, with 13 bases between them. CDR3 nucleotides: TGTGCCAGCAGCCCCCCAGGGATGTATGAGCAGTTCTTC. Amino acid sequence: CASSPPGMYEQFF.

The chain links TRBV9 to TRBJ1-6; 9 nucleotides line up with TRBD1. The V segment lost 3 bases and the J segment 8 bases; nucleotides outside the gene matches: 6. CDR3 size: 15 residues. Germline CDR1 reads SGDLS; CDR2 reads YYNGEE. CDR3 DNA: TGTGCCAGCAGCGGGGGGGGGACAGGGCATTCACCCCTCCACTTT. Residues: CASSGGGTGHSPLHF.

CDR3: CASRETGPTEAFF. In DNA, the CDR3 is TGTGCCAGCAGGGAGACAGGACCGACTGAAGCTTTCTTT. The J gene is TRBJ1-1, the V gene TRBV28; D might be TRBD1 (6 bases). Germline V gene data show CDR1 as MDHEN and CDR2 as SYDVKM. This CDR3 region has 13 residues. The ends were cut back, 6 bases at V and 5 bases at J, with 13 bases in the middle.

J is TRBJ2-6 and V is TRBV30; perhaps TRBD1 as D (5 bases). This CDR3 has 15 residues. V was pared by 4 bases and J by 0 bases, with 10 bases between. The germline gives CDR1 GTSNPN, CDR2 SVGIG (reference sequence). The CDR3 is CAWTPGNSGANVLTF. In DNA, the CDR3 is TGTGCCTGGACCCCAGGGAACTCTGGGGCCAACGTCCTGACTTTC.

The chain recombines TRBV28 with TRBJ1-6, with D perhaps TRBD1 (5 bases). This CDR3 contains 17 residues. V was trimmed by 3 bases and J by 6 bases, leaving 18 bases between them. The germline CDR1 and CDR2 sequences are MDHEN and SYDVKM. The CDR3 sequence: CASSFPGGGSANSPLHF. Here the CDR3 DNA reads TGTGCCAGCAGTTTCCCGGGGGGGGGATCCGCTAATTCACCCCTCCACTTT.

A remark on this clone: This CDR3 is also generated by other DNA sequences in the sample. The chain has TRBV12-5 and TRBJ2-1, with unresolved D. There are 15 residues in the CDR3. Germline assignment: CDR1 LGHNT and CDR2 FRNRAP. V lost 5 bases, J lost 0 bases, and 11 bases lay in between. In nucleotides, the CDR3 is TGTGCTAGTGGTCCTCGGGTCAGCTCCTACAATGAGCAGTTCTTC. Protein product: CASGPRVSSYNEQFF. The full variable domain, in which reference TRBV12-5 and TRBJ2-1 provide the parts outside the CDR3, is DARVTQTPRHKVTEMGQEVTMRCQPILGHNTVFWYRQTMMQGLELLAYFRNRAPLDDSGMPKDRFSAEMPDATLATLKIQPSEPRDSAVYFCASGPRVSSYNEQFFGPGTRLTVL.

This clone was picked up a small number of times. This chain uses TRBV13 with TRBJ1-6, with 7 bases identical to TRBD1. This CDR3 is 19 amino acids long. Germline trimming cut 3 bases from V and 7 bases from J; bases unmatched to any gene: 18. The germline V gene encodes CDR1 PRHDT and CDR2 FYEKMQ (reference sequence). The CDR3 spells CASSFYRGWAAGRNSPLHF. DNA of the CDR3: TGTGCCAGCAGCTTTTACAGGGGCTGGGCGGCCGGACGAAATTCACCCCTCCACTTT.

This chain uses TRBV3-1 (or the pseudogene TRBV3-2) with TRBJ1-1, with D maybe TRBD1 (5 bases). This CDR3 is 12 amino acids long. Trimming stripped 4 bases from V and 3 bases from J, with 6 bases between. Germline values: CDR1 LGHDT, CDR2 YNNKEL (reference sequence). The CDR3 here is CASSPGDTEAFF. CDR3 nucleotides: TGTGCCAGCAGCCCGGGGGACACTGAAGCTTTCTTT.

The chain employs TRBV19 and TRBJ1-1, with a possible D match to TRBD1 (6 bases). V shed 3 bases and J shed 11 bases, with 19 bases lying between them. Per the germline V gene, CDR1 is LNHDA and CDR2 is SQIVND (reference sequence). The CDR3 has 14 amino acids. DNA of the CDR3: TGTGCCAGTAGTATCCCACAGGGCGGAGGAAAGGCTTTCTTT. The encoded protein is CASSIPQGGGKAFF.

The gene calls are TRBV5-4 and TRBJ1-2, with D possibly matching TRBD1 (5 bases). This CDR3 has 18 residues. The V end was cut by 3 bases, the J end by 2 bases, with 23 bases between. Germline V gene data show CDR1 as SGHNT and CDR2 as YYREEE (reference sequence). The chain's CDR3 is CASSSPPLGGGVNYGYTF. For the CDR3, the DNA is TGTGCCAGCAGCTCCCCACCCTTGGGGGGAGGAGTAAACTATGGCTACACCTTC.

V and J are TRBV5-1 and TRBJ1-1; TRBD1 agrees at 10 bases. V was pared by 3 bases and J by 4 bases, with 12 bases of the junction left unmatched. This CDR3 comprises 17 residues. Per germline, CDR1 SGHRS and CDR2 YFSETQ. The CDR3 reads CASSSGTGARRGTEAFF. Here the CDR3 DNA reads TGCGCCAGCAGCTCCGGGACAGGGGCCAGACGCGGCACTGAAGCTTTCTTT.

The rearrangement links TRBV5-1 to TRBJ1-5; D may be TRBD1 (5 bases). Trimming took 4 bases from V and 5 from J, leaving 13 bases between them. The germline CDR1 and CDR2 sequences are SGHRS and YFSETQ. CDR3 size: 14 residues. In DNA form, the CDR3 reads TGCGCCAGCAGCATCTGGGGGAGGGATCAGCCCCAGCATTTT. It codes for CASSIWGRDQPQHF.

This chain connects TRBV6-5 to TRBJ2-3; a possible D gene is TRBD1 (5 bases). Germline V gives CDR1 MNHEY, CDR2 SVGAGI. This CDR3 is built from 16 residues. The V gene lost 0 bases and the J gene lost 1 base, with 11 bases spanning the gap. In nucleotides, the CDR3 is TGTGCCAGCAGTTACTCGTTCCAGGGTGGCACAGATACGCAGTATTTT. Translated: CASSYSFQGGTDTQYF.

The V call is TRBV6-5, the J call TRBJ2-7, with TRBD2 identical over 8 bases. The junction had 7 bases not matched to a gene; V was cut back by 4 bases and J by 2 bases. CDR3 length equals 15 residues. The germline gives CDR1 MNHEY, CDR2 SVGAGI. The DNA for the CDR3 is TGTGCCAGCAGTTTCCGGGAGGGACCACCCTACGAGCAGTACTTC. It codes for CASSFREGPPYEQYF.

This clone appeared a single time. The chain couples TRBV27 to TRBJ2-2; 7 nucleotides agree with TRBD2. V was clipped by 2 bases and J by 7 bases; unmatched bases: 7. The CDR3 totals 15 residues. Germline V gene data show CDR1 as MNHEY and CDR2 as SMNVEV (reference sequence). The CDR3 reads CASSLPTGGGGELFF. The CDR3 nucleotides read TGTGCCAGCAGTTTACCGACGGGGGGAGGCGGGGAGCTGTTTTTT.